Below, 2 T cell receptor beta chains from the same sample are listed, as sequenced in a study of metastatic and nonmetastatic thyroid tumors (dated by TCRdb to 2018 to 2020). Receptors were amplified or captured by PCR. Reads for this sample came from an Illumina HiSeq 4000. The public reads were reprocessed in TCRdb via fastp at Q25 and MiXCR, keeping in-frame beta chains. In all, the sample holds approximately 10,000 clones, and around 30% of those were seen once. About a fifth of the sample is taken by the ten largest. Before undergoing thyroid surgery, none of the patients had been given any kind of treatment. The specimen was adjacent normal tissue. Every receptor here comes from a male donor with papillary thyroid cancer or a benign thyroid nodule (not recorded which). Some clones in this sample may be carry-over from other donors' samples.

There are a few counts of this clone. This sequence joins TRBV6-1 and TRBJ2-3; tentative D call: TRBD2 (7 bases). The V gene's germline CDR1 is MNHNS and CDR2 SASEGT. Trimming removed 3 bases from V and 2 bases from J, with 9 bases in between. The CDR3 totals 14 residues. The CDR3 region has the DNA TGTGCCAGCAGTGAGGGGGGGGCCACAGATACGCAGTATTTT. Protein: CASSEGGATDTQYF.

By share, this clone counts as medium-sized (0.01 to 0.1%). V is TRBV27 and J is TRBJ2-7, with 7 positions matching TRBD1. The CDR3 contains 14 residues. Trimming cost V 2 bases and J 1 base; bases outside gene matches: 2. Germline CDR1 is MNHEY and CDR2 is SMNVEV (reference sequence). CDR3 sequence reads: CASSLGDSSYEQYF. The DNA for the CDR3 is TGTGCCAGCAGTTTAGGGGACAGTTCCTACGAGCAGTACTTC.